The 9 T cell receptor beta chains below come from one sample, sequenced in a study of T cell responses to AZD1222 COVID-19 vaccine (dated by TCRdb to about 2021). Explained via the paper, the time point label denotes: about 28 days (+/-7) after the second vaccine dose. Libraries were built with the immunoSEQ multiplex PCR assay. Not all clones reach the TCRdb copy of this immuneACCESS table, which keeps in-frame sequences only. Checked studies attribute under half of the gap to unresolved V genes and leave the rest unexplained. In this sample the table shows about 140,000 clones, about 94% of which occur a single time. Together, the top ten hold 3.5% to 4.5% of the sample. The sequenced sample was peripheral blood, obtained 28 days after the second AZD1222 dose. Every receptor here comes from an adult who received the AZD1222 COVID-19 vaccine.

This chain uses TRBV6-1 with TRBJ1-4; no clear D gene. Trimming pared 2 bases from V and 7 bases from J, leaving 14 bases between. Germline CDR1 is MNHNS and CDR2 is SASEGT. CDR3 size: 15 residues. The chain's CDR3 is CASSEILGKGEKLFF. DNA of the CDR3: TGTGCCAGCAGTGAAATTCTGGGGAAGGGTGAAAAACTGTTTTTT.

Only one count was recorded for this clone. The J gene is TRBJ2-7, the V gene TRBV3-1 (or the pseudogene TRBV3-2), with D unresolved. CDR3 length equals 13 residues. In germline, CDR1 is LGHDT, CDR2 YNNKEL (reference sequence). Trimming shortened V by 3 bases and J by 6 bases, and 12 bases separated the two germline ends. This CDR3 is CASSQVAVGEQYF. Written as DNA, the CDR3 is TGTGCCAGCAGCCAGGTGGCGGTGGGCGAGCAGTACTTC.

The genes are TRBV10-3 and TRBJ2-1, with 11 positions matching TRBD2. This CDR3 is 16 amino acids long. Trimming at V came to 0 bases and at J to 4 bases, leaving 2 bases not matched to a gene. From germline, CDR1 is ENHRY and CDR2 SYGVKD. CDR3 residues: CAISESSGGAYNEQFF. DNA of the CDR3: TGTGCCATCAGTGAGTCTAGCGGGGGGGCATACAATGAGCAGTTCTTC.

The V and J genes are TRBV28 and TRBJ1-4; 10 bases align to TRBD1. Looked up from germline, CDR1 is MDHEN and CDR2 is SYDVKM. Trimming cost V 8 bases and J 8 bases; bases outside gene matches: 5. The CDR3 contains 13 residues. CDR3: CASGQGVDEKLFF. In DNA form, the CDR3 reads TGTGCCAGCGGACAGGGGGTGGACGAAAAACTGTTTTTT.

The chain employs TRBV4-3 and TRBJ2-3; D not certain. The CDR3 sequence is 14 residues long. Looked up from germline, CDR1 is LGHNA and CDR2 is YSLEER. The V end lost 0 bases, the J end lost 2 bases, and 6 bases lay between the germline ends. The CDR3 spells CASSQDVYTDTQYF. CDR3 nucleotides: TGCGCCAGCAGCCAAGACGTGTACACAGATACGCAGTATTTT.

In this sample, this clone turned up once. The sample contains more than one DNA sequence encoding this CDR3. The chain is built from TRBV7-3 and TRBJ2-1, with 12 positions matching TRBD2. The CDR3 is 15 amino acids. Germline-derived CDR1 and CDR2 are SGHTA and FQGTGA. V was clipped by 5 bases and J by 7 bases; unmatched bases: 6. Here the CDR3 DNA reads TGTGCCAGCAGCGATACTAGCGGGGGGTATAATGAGCAGTTCTTC. It is translated as CASSDTSGGYNEQFF.

The V gene is TRBV3-1 (or the pseudogene TRBV3-2), the J gene TRBJ2-1; TRBD2 aligns across 7 bases. The CDR3 sequence is 13 residues long. V gave up 5 bases and J gave up 12 bases; unmatched junction bases: 10. The germline gives CDR1 LGHDT, CDR2 YNNKEL (reference sequence). CDR3 residues: CASSSTSAGPQFF. CDR3 nucleotides: TGTGCCAGCAGCTCCACATCAGCGGGACCGCAGTTCTTC.

The CDR3 is CAISGFDRGTGELFF. CDR3 in DNA: TGTGCCATCAGTGGATTCGACAGGGGCACCGGGGAGCTGTTTTTT. The chain has TRBV10-3 and TRBJ2-2; 8 nucleotides agree with TRBD1. The CDR3 is 15 amino acids. V dropped 4 bases and J dropped 4; count of bases not matched to a gene: 5. Germline-derived CDR1 and CDR2 are ENHRY and SYGVKD.

This clone was picked up one time. The chain joins TRBV20-1 to TRBJ2-7, with D possibly TRBD1 on 5 matching bases. CDR3 length: 14 residues. Germline lookup yields CDR1 DFQATT and CDR2 SNEGSKA (reference sequence). Trimming shortened V by 3 bases and J by 5 bases, and 17 bases separated the two germline ends. The CDR3 is CSASVDIPPDEQYF. CDR3 sequence (DNA): TGCAGTGCTAGTGTGGACATCCCCCCGGACGAGCAGTACTTC.